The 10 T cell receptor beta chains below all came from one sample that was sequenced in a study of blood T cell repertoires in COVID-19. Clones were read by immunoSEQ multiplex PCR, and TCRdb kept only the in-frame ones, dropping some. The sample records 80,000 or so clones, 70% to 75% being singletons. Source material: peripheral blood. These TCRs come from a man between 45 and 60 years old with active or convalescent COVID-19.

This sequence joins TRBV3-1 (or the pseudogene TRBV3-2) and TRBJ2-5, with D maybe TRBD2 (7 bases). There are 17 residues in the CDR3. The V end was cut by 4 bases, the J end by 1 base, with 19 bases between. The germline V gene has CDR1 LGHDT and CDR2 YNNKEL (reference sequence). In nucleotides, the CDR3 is TGTGCCAGCAGCCCTGGGGGGGGGCCACCGGGCCAAGAGACCCAGTACTTC. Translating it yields CASSPGGGPPGQETQYF.

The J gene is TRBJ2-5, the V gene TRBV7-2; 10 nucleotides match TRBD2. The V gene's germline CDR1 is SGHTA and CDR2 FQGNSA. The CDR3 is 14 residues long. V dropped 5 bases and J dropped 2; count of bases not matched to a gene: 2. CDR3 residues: CASSISGGQETQYF. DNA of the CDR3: TGTGCCAGCAGCATTAGCGGGGGGCAAGAGACCCAGTACTTC.

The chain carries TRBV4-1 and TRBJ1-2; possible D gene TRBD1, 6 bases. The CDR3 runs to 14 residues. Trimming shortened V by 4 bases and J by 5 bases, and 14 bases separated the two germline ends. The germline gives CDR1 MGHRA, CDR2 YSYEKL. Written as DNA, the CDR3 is TGCGCCAGCAGCCTTACAACAGGGTTTTATGGCTACACCTTC. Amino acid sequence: CASSLTTGFYGYTF.

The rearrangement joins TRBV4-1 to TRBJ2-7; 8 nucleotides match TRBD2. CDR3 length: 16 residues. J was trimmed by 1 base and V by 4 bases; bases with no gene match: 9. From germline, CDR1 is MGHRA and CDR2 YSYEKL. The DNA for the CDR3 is TGCGCCAGCAGCCTTGGGACGAGCGGGGGATCCTACGAGCAGTACTTC. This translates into CASSLGTSGGSYEQYF.

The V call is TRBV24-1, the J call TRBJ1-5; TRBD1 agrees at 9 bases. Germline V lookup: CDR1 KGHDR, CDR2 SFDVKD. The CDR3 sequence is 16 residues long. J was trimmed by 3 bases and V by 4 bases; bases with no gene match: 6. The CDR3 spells CATSDTGGEDNQPQHF. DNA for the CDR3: TGTGCCACCAGTGACACAGGGGGCGAGGACAATCAGCCCCAGCATTTT.

CDR3 protein: CASSDSGVNQPQHF. CDR3 nucleotides: TGTGCCAGCAGTGATTCAGGGGTCAATCAGCCCCAGCATTTT. The chain couples TRBV25-1 to TRBJ1-5, with D maybe TRBD1 (6 bases). The CDR3 sequence is 14 residues long. Trimming pared 3 bases from V and 3 bases from J, leaving 9 bases between. The germline gives CDR1 MGHDK, CDR2 SYGVNS. Using reference TRBV25-1 and TRBJ1-5 for the parts outside the CDR3, the full variable domain is EADIYQTPRYLVIGTGKKITLECSQTMGHDKMYWYQQDPGMELHLIHYSYGVNSTEKGDLSSESTVSRIRTEHFPLTLESARPSHTSQYLCASSDSGVNQPQHFGDGTRLSIL.

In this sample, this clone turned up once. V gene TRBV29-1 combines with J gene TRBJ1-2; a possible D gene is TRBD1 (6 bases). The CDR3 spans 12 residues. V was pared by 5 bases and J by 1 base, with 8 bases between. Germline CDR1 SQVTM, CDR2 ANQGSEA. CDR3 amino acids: CSVFRGNYGYTF. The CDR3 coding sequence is TGCAGCGTTTTCAGGGGTAACTATGGCTACACCTTC. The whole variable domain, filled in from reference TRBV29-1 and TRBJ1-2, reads SAVISQKPSRDICQRGTSLTIQCQVDSQVTMMFWYRQQPGQSLTLIATANQGSEATYESGFVIDKFPISRPNLTFSTLTVSNMSPEDSSIYLCSVFRGNYGYTFGSGTRLTVV.

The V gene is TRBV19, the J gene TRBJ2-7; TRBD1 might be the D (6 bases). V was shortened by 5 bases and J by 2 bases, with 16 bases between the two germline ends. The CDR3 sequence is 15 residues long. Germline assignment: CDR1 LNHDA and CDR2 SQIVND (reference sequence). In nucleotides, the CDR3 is TGTGCCAGTAGTCCCCGAACAGGGAGCACCTACGAGCAGTACTTC. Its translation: CASSPRTGSTYEQYF.

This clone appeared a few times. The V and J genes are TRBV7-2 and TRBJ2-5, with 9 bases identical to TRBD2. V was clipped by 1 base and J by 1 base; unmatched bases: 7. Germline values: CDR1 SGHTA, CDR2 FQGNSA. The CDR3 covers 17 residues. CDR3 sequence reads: CASSLGTAGGIQETQYF. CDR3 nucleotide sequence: TGTGCCAGCAGCTTAGGAACGGCGGGGGGGATCCAAGAGACCCAGTACTTC.

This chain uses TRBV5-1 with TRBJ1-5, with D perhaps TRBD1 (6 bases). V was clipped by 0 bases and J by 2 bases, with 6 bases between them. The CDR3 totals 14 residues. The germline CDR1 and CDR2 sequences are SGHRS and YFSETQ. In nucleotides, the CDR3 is TGCGCCAGCAGCTTGGACAGGGGCAATCAGCCCCAGCATTTT. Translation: CASSLDRGNQPQHF. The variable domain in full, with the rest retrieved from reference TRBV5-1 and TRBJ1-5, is KAGVTQTPRYLIKTRGQQVTLSCSPISGHRSVSWYQQTPGQGLQFLFEYFSETQRNKGNFPGRFSGRQFSNSRSEMNVSTLELGDSALYLCASSLDRGNQPQHFGDGTRLSIL.